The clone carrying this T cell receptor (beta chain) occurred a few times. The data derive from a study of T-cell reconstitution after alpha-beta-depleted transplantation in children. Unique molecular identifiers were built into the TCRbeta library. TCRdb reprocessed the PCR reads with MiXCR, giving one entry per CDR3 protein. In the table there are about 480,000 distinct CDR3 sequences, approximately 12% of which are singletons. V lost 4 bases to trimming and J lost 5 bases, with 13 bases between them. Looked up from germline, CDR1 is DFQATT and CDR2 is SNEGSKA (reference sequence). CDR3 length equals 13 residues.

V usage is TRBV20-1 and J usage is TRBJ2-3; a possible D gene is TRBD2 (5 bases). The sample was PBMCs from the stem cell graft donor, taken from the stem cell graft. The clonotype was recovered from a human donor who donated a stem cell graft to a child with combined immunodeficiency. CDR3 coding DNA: TGCAGTGCTACCCCCGGGAACAAAGATACGCAGTATTTT. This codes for CSATPGNKDTQYF.